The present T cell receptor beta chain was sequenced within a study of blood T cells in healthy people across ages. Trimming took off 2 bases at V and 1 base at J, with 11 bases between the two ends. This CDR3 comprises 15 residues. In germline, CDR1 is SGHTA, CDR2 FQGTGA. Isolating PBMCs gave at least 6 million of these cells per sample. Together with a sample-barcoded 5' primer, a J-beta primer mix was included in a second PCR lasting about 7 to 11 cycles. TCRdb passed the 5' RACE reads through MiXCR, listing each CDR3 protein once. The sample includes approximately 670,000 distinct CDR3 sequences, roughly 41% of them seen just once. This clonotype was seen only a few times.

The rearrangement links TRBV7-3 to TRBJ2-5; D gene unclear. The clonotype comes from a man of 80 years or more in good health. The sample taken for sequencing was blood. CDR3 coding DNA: TGTGCCAGCAGCTTATTACCCAGCAGCCAAGAGACCCAGTACTTC. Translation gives CASSLLPSSQETQYF.